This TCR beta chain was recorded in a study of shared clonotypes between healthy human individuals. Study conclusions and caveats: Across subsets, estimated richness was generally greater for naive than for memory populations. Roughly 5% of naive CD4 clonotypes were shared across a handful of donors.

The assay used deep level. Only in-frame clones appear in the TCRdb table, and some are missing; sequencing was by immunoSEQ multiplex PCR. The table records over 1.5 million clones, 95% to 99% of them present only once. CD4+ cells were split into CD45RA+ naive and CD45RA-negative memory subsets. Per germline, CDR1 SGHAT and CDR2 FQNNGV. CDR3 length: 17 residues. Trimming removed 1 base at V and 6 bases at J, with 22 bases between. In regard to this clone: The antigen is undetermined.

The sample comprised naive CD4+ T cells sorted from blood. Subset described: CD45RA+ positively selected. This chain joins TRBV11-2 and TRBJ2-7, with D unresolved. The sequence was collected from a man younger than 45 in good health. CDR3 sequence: CASSLAPPGGSSGEQYF. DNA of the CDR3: TGTGCCAGCAGCTTAGCCCCCCCCGGTGGTAGTTCAGGCGAGCAGTACTTC.